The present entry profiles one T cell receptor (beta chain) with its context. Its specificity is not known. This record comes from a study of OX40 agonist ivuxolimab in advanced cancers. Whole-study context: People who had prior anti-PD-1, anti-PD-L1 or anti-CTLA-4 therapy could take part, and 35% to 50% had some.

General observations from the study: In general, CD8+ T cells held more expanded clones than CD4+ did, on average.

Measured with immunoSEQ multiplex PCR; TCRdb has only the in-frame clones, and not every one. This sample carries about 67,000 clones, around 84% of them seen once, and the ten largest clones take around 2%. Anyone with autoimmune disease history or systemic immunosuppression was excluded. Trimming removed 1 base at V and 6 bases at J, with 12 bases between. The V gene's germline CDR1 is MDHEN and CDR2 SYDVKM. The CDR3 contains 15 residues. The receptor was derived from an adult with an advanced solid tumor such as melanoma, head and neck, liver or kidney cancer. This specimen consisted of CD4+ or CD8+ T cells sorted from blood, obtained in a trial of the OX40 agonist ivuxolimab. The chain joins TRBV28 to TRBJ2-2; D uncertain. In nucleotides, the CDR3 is TGTGCCAGCAGTTTATCGCCCTCTTTGGCCGGGGAGCTGTTTTTT. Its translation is CASSLSPSLAGELFF.